The sequence of this TCR beta chain was determined in a study of vaccination effects on CD4 cells after COVID-19. Study findings and constraints: Early timepoints after infection were absent, and convalescent patients were few in the study.

Regarding this clone: Its antigen is undetermined.

After expansion with viral peptide pools in the ViraFEST assay, antigen-specific CD4+ T cells were sequenced. Culture lasted roughly 9 days before CD4+ T cell isolation. Vaccine recipients, nucleocapsid antibody negative, had no prior SARS-CoV-2 infection. Sequencing was performed with immunoSEQ multiplex PCR; in TCRdb, only in-frame clones are kept and a portion is missing. The data show tens of thousands of clones, 75% to 85% seen once. CDR3 length: 12 amino acids. CDR1 and CDR2 (germline): DFQATT, SNEGSKA (reference sequence). Unmatched junction bases numbered 4, after V lost 3 bases and J lost 9 bases.

The sample was CD4+ T cells from PBMCs cultured with HCoV-OC43 spike peptides, taken before COVID-19 vaccination. As to subset: HCoV-OC43 spike overlapping peptide pool stimulation. The origin of this receptor is a human donor who received a COVID-19 vaccine. The chain carries TRBV20-1 and TRBJ2-5; 10 positions agree with TRBD2. CDR3 amino acids: CSASSGGTAQYF. The CDR3 DNA reads as TGCAGTGCTAGTAGCGGGGGGACGGCCCAGTACTTC.